This T cell receptor beta chain comes out of a study of blood T cell repertoires in COVID-19. Overall study context: From the United States, Italy and Spain came samples of acute and convalescent COVID-19. T cells, B-cell-depleted T cells, or PBMCs supplied cDNA or gDNA.

As handled by the study authors: Estimation of nucleated cell counts was performed using reference gene primer amplification. TCRdb's table, derived via immunoSEQ multiplex PCR, lists solely in-frame clones and lacks some. The V and J calls and clone size are taken from that table; D and trimming were inferred from the DNA. The data hold some 200,000 clones, with around 90% observed a single time. The V and J ends lost 5 bases and 2 bases respectively, with 9 bases between them. Germline assignment: CDR1 SGHAT and CDR2 FQNNGV. The CDR3 contains 13 residues. Sequenced: peripheral blood. This TCR was sampled from a man aged 45-65 years with acute or convalescent COVID-19. The J gene is TRBJ1-2, the V gene TRBV11-2, with D perhaps TRBD1 (5 bases). The CDR3 sequence is CASSLQANYGYTF. Here the CDR3 DNA reads TGTGCCAGCAGCCTACAGGCCAACTATGGCTACACCTTC.